This paragraph reports one T cell receptor beta chain. Trimming removed 0 bases at V and 6 bases at J, with 5 bases between. In germline, CDR1 is MDHEN, CDR2 SYDVKM. This CDR3 contains 12 residues. The data were taken from a study of T cell changes during pregnancy in multiple sclerosis. Sequencing was performed with immunoSEQ multiplex PCR; in TCRdb, only in-frame clones are kept and a portion is missing. This sample has tens of thousands of clones, with more than 75% found just once. The sequences come from CD8+ T cells from peripheral blood mononuclear cells, collected after pregnancy. The V and J genes are TRBV28 and TRBJ1-2; D unclear. This TCR was recovered from a female donor in good health, enrolled as a control in a pregnancy study. Here the CDR3 reads CASSLWGDGYTF. The CDR3 DNA is TGTGCCAGCAGTTTATGGGGAGATGGCTACACCTTC.